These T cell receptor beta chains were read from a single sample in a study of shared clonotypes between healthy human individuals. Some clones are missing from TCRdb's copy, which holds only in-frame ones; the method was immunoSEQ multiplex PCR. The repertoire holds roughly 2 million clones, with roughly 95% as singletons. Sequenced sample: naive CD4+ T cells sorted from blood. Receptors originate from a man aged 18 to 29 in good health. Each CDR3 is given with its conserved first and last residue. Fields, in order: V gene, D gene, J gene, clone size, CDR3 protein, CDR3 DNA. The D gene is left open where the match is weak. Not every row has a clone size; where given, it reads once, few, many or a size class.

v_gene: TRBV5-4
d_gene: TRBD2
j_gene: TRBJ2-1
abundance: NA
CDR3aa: CASSLVGGPYNEQFF
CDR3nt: TGTGCCAGCAGCTTGGTGGGAGGGCCCTACAATGAGCAGTTCTTC

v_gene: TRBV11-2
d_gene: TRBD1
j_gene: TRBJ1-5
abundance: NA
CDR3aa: CASSLGTGREKQPQHF
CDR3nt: TGTGCCAGCAGCCTGGGGACAGGCCGCGAGAAGCAGCCCCAGCATTTT

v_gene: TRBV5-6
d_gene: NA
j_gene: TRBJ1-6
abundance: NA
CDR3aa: CASSPEGGVPNSPLHF
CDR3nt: TGTGCCAGCAGCCCCGAAGGTGGCGTTCCTAATTCACCCCTCCACTTT

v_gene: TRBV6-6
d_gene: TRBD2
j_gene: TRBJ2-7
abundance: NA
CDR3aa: CASSLAGGGEQYF
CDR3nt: TGTGCCAGCAGTTTAGCGGGGGGGGGCGAGCAGTACTTC

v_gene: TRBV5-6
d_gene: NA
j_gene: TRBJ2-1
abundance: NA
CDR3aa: CASSESSVSVSYNEQFF
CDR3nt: TGTGCCAGCAGCGAGTCCTCGGTATCAGTTTCCTACAATGAGCAGTTCTTC

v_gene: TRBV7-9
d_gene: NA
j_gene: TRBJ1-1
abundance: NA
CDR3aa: CASSLVPPHTEAFF
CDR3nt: TGTGCCAGCAGCTTAGTCCCACCCCACACTGAAGCTTTCTTT

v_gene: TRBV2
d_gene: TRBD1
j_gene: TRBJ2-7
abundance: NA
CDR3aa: CASSEQGQGGYEQYF
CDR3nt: TGTGCCAGCAGTGAACAAGGACAGGGAGGATACGAGCAGTACTTC

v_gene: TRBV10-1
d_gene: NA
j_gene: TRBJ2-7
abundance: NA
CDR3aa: CASSESGRPPYEQYF
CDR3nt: TGCGCCAGCAGTGAGTCCGGGCGCCCTCCCTACGAGCAGTACTTC

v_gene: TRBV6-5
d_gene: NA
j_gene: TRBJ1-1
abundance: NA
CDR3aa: CASSPDRMRATEAFF
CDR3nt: TGTGCCAGCAGCCCTGACAGGATGAGGGCCACTGAAGCTTTCTTT

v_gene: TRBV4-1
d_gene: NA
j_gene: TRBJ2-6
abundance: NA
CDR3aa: CASSQTTVAGANVLTF
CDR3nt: TGCGCCAGCAGCCAAACCACAGTTGCTGGGGCCAACGTCCTGACTTTC

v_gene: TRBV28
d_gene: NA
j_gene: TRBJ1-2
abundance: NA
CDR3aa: CASTPGFGGYTF
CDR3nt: TGTGCCAGCACCCCTGGGTTCGGCGGCTACACCTTC

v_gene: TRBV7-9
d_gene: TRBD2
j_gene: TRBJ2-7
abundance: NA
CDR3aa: CASSPRTSGYEQYF
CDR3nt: TGTGCCAGCAGCCCGAGGACTAGCGGTTACGAGCAGTACTTC

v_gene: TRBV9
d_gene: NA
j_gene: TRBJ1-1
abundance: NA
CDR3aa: CASSRIAGEAFF
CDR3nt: TGTGCCAGCAGCCGGATTGCGGGTGAAGCTTTCTTT

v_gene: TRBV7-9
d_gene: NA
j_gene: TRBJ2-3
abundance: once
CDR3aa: CASSSRPRRNTDTQYF
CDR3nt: TGTGCCAGCAGTTCTCGTCCGCGGCGGAACACAGATACGCAGTATTTT

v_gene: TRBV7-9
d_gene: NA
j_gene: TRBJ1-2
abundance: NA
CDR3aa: CASSLEALVGGYTF
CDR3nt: TGTGCCAGCAGCTTAGAGGCACTGGTGGGTGGCTACACCTTC

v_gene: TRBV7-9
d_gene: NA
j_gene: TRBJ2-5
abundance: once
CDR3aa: CASSSFRGDGGETQYF
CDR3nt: TGTGCCAGCAGCTCATTCCGGGGCGACGGAGGGGAGACCCAGTACTTC

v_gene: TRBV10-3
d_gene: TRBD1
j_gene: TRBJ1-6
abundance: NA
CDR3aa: CAAGTDSPLHF
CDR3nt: TGTGCCGCGGGGACAGATTCACCCCTCCACTTT

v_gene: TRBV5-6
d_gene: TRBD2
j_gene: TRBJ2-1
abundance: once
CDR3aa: CASSAGLAGYEQFF
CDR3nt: TGTGCCAGCAGCGCTGGACTAGCGGGATATGAGCAGTTCTTC

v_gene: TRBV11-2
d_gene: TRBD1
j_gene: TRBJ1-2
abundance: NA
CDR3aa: CASSPRTGGGYTF
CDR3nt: TGTGCCAGCAGCCCTCGGACAGGGGGGGGCTACACCTTC

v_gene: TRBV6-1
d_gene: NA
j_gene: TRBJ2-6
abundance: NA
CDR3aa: CASSAFGVAGANVLTF
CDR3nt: TGTGCCAGCAGTGCCTTCGGGGTTGCTGGGGCCAACGTCCTGACTTTC

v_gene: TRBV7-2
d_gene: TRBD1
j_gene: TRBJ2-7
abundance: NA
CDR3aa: CASSPSGTGGFEQYF
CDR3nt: TGTGCCAGCAGCCCGTCCGGGACAGGGGGCTTCGAGCAGTACTTC

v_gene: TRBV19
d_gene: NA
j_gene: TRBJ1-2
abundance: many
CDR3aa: CASSIAANMGYTF
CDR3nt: TGTGCCAGTAGTATAGCGGCTAATATGGGCTACACCTTC

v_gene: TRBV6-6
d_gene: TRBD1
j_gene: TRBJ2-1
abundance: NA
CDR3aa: CASSSPGQINEQFF
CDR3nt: TGTGCCAGCAGTTCCCCGGGACAGATCAATGAGCAGTTCTTC

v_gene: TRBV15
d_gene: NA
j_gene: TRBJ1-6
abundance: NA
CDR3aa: CATSRVRTFSPLHF
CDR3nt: TGTGCCACCAGCAGAGTTAGGACATTCTCACCCCTCCACTTT

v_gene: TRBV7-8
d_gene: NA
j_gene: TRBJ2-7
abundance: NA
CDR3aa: CASSMFGGNSYEQYF
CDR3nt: TGTGCCAGCAGCATGTTCGGGGGAAACTCCTACGAGCAGTACTTC

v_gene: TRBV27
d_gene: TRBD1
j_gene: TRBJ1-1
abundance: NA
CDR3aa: CASSLTGQSEAFF
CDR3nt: TGTGCCAGCAGTTTGACAGGGCAATCTGAAGCTTTCTTT

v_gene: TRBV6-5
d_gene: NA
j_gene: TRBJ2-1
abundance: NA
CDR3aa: CASSYSAGSSYNEQFF
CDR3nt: TGTGCCAGCAGTTACTCGGCAGGGAGCTCCTACAATGAGCAGTTCTTC

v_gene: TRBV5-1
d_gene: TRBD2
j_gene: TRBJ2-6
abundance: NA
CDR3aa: CASRGGRGAHFTGANVLTF
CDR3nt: TGCGCCAGCAGGGGAGGGCGAGGCGCGCATTTTACTGGGGCCAACGTCCTGACTTTC

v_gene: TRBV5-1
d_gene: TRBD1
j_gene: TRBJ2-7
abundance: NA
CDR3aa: CASSEGTGAYEQYF
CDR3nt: TGCGCCAGCAGCGAAGGGACAGGGGCTTACGAGCAGTACTTC

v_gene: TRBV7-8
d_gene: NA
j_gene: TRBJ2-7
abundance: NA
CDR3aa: CASSLARDRPYEQYF
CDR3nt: TGTGCCAGCAGCTTAGCGCGTGACAGGCCCTACGAGCAGTACTTC

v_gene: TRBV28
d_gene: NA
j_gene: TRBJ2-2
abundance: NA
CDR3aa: CASTRRGRTNTGELFF
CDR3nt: TGTGCCAGCACCCGACGGGGGAGAACGAACACCGGGGAGCTGTTTTTT

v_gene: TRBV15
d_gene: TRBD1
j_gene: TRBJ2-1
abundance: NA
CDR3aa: CATSRERGQGYEQFF
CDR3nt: TGTGCCACCAGCAGAGAAAGGGGACAGGGGTATGAGCAGTTCTTC

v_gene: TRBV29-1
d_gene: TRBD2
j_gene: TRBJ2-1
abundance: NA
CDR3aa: CSVNRGTSHNEQFF
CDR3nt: TGCAGCGTAAACCGCGGGACTAGTCACAATGAGCAGTTCTTC

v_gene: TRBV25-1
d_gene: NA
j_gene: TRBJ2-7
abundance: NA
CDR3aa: CASSEGGFHEQYF
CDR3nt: TGTGCCAGCAGTGAAGGGGGGTTCCACGAGCAGTACTTC

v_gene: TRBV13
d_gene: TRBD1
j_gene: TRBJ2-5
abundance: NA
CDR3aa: CASSLGAGGQETQYF
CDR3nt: TGTGCCAGCAGCTTAGGGGCAGGGGGACAAGAGACCCAGTACTTC

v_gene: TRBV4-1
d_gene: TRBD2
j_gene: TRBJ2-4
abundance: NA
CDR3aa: CASSQVVSGGAKNIQYF
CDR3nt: TGCGCCAGCAGCCAAGTGGTCAGCGGGGGAGCCAAAAACATTCAGTACTTC

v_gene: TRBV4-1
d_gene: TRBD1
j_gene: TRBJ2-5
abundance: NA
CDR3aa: CASSQGQVQETQYF
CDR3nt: TGCGCCAGCAGCCAGGGACAGGTGCAAGAGACCCAGTACTTC